This T cell receptor beta chain was profiled in a study of early T cells in non-severe SARS-CoV-2 infection. This clonotype came up many times. MiXCR, applied by TCRdb to the 5' RACE reads, yields one record per CDR3 protein. The table includes about 60,000 distinct CDR3 sequences, roughly an eighth detected once. Germline CDR1 is SEHNR and CDR2 is FQNEAQ (reference sequence). The CDR3 is made up of 15 amino acids. Trimming cost V 5 bases and J 9 bases; bases outside gene matches: 12. The chain is built from TRBV7-9 and TRBJ2-1; 8 bases fit TRBD2. Sequenced: whole blood. This clonotype was obtained from an adult who was a healthcare worker with PCR-confirmed SARS-CoV-2 infection or an uninfected control (not recorded which). The CDR3 sequence is CASSTRGTREGEQFF. The DNA for the CDR3 is TGTGCCAGCAGCACGAGAGGGACTAGAGAGGGTGAGCAGTTCTTC.